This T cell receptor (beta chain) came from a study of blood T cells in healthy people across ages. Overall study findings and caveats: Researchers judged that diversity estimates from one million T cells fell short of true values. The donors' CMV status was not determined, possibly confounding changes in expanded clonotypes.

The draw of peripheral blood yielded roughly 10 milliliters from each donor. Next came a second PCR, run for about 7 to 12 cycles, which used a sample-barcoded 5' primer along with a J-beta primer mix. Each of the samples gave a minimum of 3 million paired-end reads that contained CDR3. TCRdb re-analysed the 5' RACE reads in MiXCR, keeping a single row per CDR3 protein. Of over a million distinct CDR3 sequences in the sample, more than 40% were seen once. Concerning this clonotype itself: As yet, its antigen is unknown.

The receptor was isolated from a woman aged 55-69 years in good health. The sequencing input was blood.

In DNA, the CDR3 is TGTGCCAGTAGTACCGCCCTGGGGAGGGCCGCCGGGGAGCTGTTTTTT. This translates into CASSTALGRAAGELFF. The rearrangement joins TRBV19 to TRBJ2-2, with 7 bases fitting TRBD2. The CDR3 covers 16 residues. Per germline, CDR1 LNHDA and CDR2 SQIVND (reference sequence). The V gene end was trimmed by 4 bases and the J gene end by 6 bases; junction bases not matched to a gene: 11.